This T cell receptor (beta chain) derives from a study of CD8+ T cells in alopecia areata. V was trimmed by 0 bases and J by 7 bases, leaving 15 bases between them. The germline V gene has CDR1 LNHNV and CDR2 YYDKDF (reference sequence). The CDR3 has 15 residues. Turning to this clone: Antigen: not known.

It was cDNA, reverse transcribed from extracted RNA, that served as the sequencing template. Profiling relied on immunoSEQ multiplex PCR, and the TCRdb table lists in-frame clones only, not all of them. The sample holds about 180,000 clones, approximately 51% seen once. Study-wide points: With tofacitinib ongoing, many expanded lesional clones persisted in both scalp and blood.

Treatment: oral pan-JAK inhibitor, 5-10 mg twice daily. The receptor's source is a human donor with alopecia areata. This specimen consisted of CD8+ T cells sorted from blood, obtained around week 54, from a patient treated with tofacitinib. The rearrangement uses TRBV15 and TRBJ1-1; D is ambiguous. The CDR3 DNA follows: TGTGCCACCAGCAGAGAAGATGGGTCGCCTCTTGAAGCTTTCTTT. This encodes CATSREDGSPLEAFF.